The sample holds a few counts of the clone carrying this T cell receptor (beta chain). The data belong to a study of blood T cell repertoires in COVID-19. V lost 5 bases and J lost 11, with 15 bases in between. This CDR3 is built from 12 residues. Germline V CDR1 and CDR2: SNHLY, FYNNEI. Clones were sequenced by immunoSEQ multiplex PCR, and TCRdb holds only the in-frame ones, with some missing. Of about 170,000 clones in the sample, about 80% are singletons; the top ten hold 22%. The sequencing input was peripheral blood. The sequence was obtained from a woman of 80 years or more with acute or convalescent COVID-19. The rearrangement uses TRBV2 and TRBJ1-1, with TRBD1 as a possible D gene (6 bases). The CDR3 coding sequence is TGTGCCAGCAGTTCTGAACAGGGTCGGGCTTTCTTT. Protein product: CASSSEQGRAFF. Using reference TRBV2 and TRBJ1-1 for the parts outside the CDR3, the full variable domain is EPEVTQTPSHQVTQMGQEVILRCVPISNHLYFYWYRQILGQKVEFLVSFYNNEISEKSEIFDDQFSVERPDGSNFTLKIRSTKLEDSAMYFCASSSEQGRAFFGQGTRLTVV.